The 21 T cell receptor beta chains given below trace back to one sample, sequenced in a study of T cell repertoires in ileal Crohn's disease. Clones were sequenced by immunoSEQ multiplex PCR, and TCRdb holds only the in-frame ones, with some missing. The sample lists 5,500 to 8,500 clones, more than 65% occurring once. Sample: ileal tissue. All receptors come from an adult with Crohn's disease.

CDR3 sequence: CASSNAGAANYEQYF. DNA of the CDR3: TGTGCCAGCAGTAATGCAGGGGCAGCCAACTACGAGCAGTACTTC. The J gene is TRBJ2-7, the V gene TRBV27; TRBD1 might be the D (6 bases). V lost 5 bases and J lost 3, with 17 bases in between. CDR3 size: 15 residues. The germline gives CDR1 MNHEY, CDR2 SMNVEV (reference sequence).

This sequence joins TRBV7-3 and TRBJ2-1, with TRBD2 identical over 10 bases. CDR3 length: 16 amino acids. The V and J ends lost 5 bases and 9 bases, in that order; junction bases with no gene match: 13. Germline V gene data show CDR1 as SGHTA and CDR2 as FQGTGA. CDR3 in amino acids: CASSPRASGRAGEQFF. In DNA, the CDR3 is TGTGCCAGCAGCCCCCGAGCGAGCGGGAGGGCCGGTGAGCAGTTCTTC.

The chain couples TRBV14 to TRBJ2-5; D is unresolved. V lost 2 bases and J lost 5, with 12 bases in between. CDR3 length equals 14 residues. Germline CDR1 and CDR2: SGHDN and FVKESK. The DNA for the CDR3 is TGTGCCAGCAGCCAATGGGCTCTAATGGAGACCCAGTACTTC. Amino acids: CASSQWALMETQYF.

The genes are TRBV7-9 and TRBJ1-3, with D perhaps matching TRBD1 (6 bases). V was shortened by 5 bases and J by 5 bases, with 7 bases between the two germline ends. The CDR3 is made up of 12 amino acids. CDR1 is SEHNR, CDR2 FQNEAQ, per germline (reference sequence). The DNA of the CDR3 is TGTGCCAGCAGCAGGGACAGAAACACCATATATTTT. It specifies CASSRDRNTIYF.

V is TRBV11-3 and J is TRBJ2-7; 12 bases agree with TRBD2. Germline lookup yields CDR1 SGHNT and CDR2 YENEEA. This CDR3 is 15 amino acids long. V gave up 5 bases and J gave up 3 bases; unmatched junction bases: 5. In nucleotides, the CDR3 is TGTGCCAGCAGCCGCCTAGCGGGAGGGCTCTACGAGCAGTACTTC. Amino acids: CASSRLAGGLYEQYF.

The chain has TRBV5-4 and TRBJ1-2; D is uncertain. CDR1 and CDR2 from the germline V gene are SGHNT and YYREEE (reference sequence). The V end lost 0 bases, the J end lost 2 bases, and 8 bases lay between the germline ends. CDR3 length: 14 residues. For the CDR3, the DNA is TGTGCCAGCAGCTTGGGGAGTACGAACTATGGCTACACCTTC. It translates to CASSLGSTNYGYTF.

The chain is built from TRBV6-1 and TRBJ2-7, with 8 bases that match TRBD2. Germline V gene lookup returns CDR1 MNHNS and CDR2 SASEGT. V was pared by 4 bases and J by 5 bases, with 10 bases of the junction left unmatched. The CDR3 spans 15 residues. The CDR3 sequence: CASSVGGREVNEQYF. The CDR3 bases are TGTGCCAGCAGTGTAGGAGGGCGGGAGGTCAACGAGCAGTACTTC.

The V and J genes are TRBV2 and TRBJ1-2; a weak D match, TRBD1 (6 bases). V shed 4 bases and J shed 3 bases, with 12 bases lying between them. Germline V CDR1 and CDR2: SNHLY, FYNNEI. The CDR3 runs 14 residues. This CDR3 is CASSGNRVDYGYTF. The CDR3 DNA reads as TGTGCCAGCAGTGGGAACAGGGTAGACTATGGCTACACCTTC.

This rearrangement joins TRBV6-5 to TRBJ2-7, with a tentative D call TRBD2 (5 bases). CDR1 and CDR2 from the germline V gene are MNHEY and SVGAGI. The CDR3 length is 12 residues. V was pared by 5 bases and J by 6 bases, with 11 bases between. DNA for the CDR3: TGTGCCAGCAGTGCGCCAACTAGCGAGCAGTACTTC. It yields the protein CASSAPTSEQYF.

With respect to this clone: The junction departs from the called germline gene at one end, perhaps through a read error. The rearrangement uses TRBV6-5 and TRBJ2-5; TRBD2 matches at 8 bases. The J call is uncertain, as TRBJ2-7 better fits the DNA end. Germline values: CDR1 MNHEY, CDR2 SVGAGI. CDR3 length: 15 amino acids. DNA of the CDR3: TGTGCCAGCAGGTACTTCCCCGGGACTAGCTACGAGCAGTACTTC. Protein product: CASRYFPGTSYEQYF.

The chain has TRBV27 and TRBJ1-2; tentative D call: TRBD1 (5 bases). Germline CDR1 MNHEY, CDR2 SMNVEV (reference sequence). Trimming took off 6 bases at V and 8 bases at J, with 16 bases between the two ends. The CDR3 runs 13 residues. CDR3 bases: TGTGCCAGCAGCCTGGGGGGGGGAGAGGGCTACACCTTC. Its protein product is CASSLGGGEGYTF.

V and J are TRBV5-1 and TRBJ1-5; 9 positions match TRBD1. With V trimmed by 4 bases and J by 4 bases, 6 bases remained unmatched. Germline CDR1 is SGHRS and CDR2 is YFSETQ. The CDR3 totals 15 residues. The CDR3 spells CASSPDGQGNQPQHF. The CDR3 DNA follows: TGCGCCAGCAGCCCGGACGGACAGGGGAATCAGCCCCAGCATTTT.

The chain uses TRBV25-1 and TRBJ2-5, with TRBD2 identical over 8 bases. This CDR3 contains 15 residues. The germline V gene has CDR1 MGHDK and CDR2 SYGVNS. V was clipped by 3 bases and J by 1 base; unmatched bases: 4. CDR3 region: CASSERTSLQETQYF. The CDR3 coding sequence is TGTGCCAGCAGTGAGCGGACTAGCCTCCAAGAGACCCAGTACTTC. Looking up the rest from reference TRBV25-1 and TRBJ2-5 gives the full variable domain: EADIYQTPRYLVIGTGKKITLECSQTMGHDKMYWYQQDPGMELHLIHYSYGVNSTEKGDLSSESTVSRIRTEHFPLTLESARPSHTSQYLCASSERTSLQETQYFGPGTRLLVL.

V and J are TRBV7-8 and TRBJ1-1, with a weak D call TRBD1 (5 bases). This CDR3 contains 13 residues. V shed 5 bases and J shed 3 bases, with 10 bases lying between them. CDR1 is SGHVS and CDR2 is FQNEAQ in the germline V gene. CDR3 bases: TGTGCCAGCAGCACCGCAGGGCACACTGAAGCTTTCTTT. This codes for CASSTAGHTEAFF.

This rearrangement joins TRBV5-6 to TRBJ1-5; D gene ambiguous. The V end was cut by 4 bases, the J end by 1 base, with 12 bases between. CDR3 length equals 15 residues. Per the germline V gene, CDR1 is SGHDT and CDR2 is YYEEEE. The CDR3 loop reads CASSLGGRSNQPQHF. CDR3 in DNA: TGTGCCAGCAGCCTCGGTGGGAGAAGCAATCAGCCCCAGCATTTT.

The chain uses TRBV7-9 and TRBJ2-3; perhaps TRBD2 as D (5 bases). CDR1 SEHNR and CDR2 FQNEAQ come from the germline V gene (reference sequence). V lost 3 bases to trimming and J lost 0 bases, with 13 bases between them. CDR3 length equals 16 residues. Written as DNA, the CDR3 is TGTGCCAGCAGCTTTCGGGGTACTATGAGCACAGATACGCAGTATTTT. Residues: CASSFRGTMSTDTQYF.

The CDR3 reads CASSLVGAEYNEQFF. In DNA, the CDR3 is TGCGCCAGCAGCTTGGTCGGAGCCGAGTACAATGAGCAGTTCTTC. V is TRBV5-1 and J is TRBJ2-1; no clear D gene. The ends were cut back, 0 bases at V and 4 bases at J, with 11 bases in the middle. The CDR3 contains 15 residues. Germline CDR1 SGHRS, CDR2 YFSETQ.

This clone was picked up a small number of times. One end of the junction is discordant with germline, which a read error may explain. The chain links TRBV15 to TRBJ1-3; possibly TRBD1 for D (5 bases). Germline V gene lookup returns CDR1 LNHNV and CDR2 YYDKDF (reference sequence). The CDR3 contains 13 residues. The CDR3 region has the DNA TGTGCCACCCGACCGGCGCAGGGCCAATCGTGGCATTTT. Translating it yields CATRPAQGQSWHF.

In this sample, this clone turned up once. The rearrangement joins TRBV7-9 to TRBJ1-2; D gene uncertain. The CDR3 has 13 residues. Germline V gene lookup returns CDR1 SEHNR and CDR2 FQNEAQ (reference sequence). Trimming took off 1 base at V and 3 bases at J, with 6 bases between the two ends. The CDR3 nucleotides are TGTGCCAGCAGCTTAGACACCGACTATGGCTACACCTTC. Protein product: CASSLDTDYGYTF.

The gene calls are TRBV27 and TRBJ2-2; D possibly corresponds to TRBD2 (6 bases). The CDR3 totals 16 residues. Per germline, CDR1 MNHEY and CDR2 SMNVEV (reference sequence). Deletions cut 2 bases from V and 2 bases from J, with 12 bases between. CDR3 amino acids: CASSLSLGLNTGELFF. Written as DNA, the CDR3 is TGTGCCAGCAGTTTAAGCCTGGGACTTAACACCGGGGAGCTGTTTTTT.

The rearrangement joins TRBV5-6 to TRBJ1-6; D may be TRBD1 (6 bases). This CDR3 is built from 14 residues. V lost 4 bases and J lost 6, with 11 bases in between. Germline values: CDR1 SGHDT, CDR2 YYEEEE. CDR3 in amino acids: CASSAGQLNSPLHF. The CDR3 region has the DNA TGTGCCAGCAGCGCCGGACAGCTTAATTCACCCCTCCACTTT. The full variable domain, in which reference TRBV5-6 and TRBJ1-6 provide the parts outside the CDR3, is DAGVTQSPTHLIKTRGQQVTLRCSPKSGHDTVSWYQQALGQGPQFIFQYYEEEERQRGNFPDRFSGHQFPNYSSELNVNALLLGDSALYLCASSAGQLNSPLHFGNGTRLTVT.